A single sample gave rise to the 32 T cell receptor beta chains below, sequenced in a study of monozygotic twins with inflammatory bowel disease (dated by TCRdb to the late 2010s). Library method: 5' RACE. Instrument on record: Illumina HiSeq 2500. The reads, reprocessed by TCRdb, yield one row per CDR3 protein sequence and no DNA. This sample's clone table shows approximately 160,000 distinct CDR3 sequences. The ten most abundant clones make up about 7.4% of the sample. The sequenced material came from blood. All receptors derive from a human donor with ulcerative colitis or Crohn's disease, or a healthy co-twin of an affected twin (not recorded which).

The chain is built from TRBV11-1 and TRBJ2-5; TCRdb lists TRBD2, though no DNA is available to test this call. Per the germline V gene, CDR1 is SGHAT and CDR2 is FQDESV (reference sequence). The CDR3 loop spans 18 amino acids. The CDR3 reads CASSDSRTSGRAIETQYF.

The chain is built from TRBV20-1 and TRBJ2-3; there is no DNA to check the TCRdb D call of TRBD2. The CDR3 consists of 14 residues. Germline CDR1 reads DFQATT; CDR2 reads SNEGSKA (reference sequence). Here the CDR3 reads CSCRLAGFGGTQYF.

The rearrangement links TRBV20-1 to TRBJ1-4. The CDR3 sequence is 16 residues long. Germline V gene sequence: CDR1 DFQATT, CDR2 SNEGSKA (reference sequence). The CDR3 reads CSARDFERDTNEKLFF.

V gene TRBV20-1 combines with J gene TRBJ1-6; TCRdb lists TRBD1, though no DNA is available to test this call. The V gene's germline CDR1 is DFQATT and CDR2 SNEGSKA (reference sequence). The CDR3 is made up of 13 amino acids. CDR3 in amino acids: CSARRDRNSPLHF.

The V and J genes are TRBV5-1 and TRBJ2-2; TCRdb's D gene call, TRBD1, goes unchecked for lack of DNA. The CDR3 loop spans 16 amino acids. CDR1 and CDR2 (germline): SGHRS, YFSETQ. CDR3 amino acids: CASSPQMAGRTGELFF.

This chain connects TRBV5-1 to TRBJ1-2; TCRdb proposes TRBD1, but this gene call is untestable without DNA. The germline gives CDR1 SGHRS, CDR2 YFSETQ. The CDR3 loop spans 14 amino acids. CDR3 amino acids: CASSLPGQPYGYTF. Looking up the rest from reference TRBV5-1 and TRBJ1-2 gives the full variable domain: KAGVTQTPRYLIKTRGQQVTLSCSPISGHRSVSWYQQTPGQGLQFLFEYFSETQRNKGNFPGRFSGRQFSNSRSEMNVSTLELGDSALYLCASSLPGQPYGYTFGSGTRLTVV.

This rearrangement joins TRBV28 to TRBJ2-1. The CDR3 runs to 14 residues. Germline values: CDR1 MDHEN, CDR2 SYDVKM. CDR3: CASSLPGSYNEQFF.

The chain links TRBV2 to TRBJ2-5; TCRdb picks TRBD2, but there is no DNA to check that call. The germline V gene has CDR1 SNHLY and CDR2 FYNNEI. The CDR3 has 16 amino acids. The CDR3: CASSEGGGGAQETQYF.

This rearrangement joins TRBV6-2 or TRBV6-3 to TRBJ2-1; TCRdb names TRBD2, which stays unverified in the absence of DNA. The V gene's germline CDR1 is MNHEY and CDR2 SVGEGT. This CDR3 has 15 amino acids. CDR3 residues: CASSYSLGRYNEQFF.

The gene calls are TRBV5-8 and TRBJ1-1; TCRdb lists TRBD1, though no DNA is available to test this call. The germline CDR1 and CDR2 sequences are SGHTS and YDEGEE. The CDR3 is made up of 15 amino acids. CDR3 loop: CASSPWTGRNTEAFF.

The chain has TRBV7-2 and TRBJ2-1; the TCRdb call, TRBD1, lacks DNA for checking. CDR1 and CDR2 (germline): SGHTA, FQGNSA. There are 16 residues in the CDR3. The CDR3: CASSSPRGLRVSEQFF.

CDR3 protein: CASSPGSEYSNQPQHF. The J gene is TRBJ1-5, the V gene TRBV18. Germline CDR1 KGHSH, CDR2 LQKENI. This CDR3 has 16 residues.

This rearrangement joins TRBV5-1 to TRBJ1-1; absent DNA, TCRdb's TRBD1 call cannot be checked. Germline V gives CDR1 SGHRS, CDR2 YFSETQ. The CDR3 has 13 amino acids. The CDR3: CASSASTGIAAFF.

The rearrangement links TRBV11-2 to TRBJ2-2. The CDR3 covers 15 residues. Germline V gives CDR1 SGHAT, CDR2 FQNNGV. The CDR3 loop reads CASSLGGVTTGELFF.

The gene calls are TRBV28 and TRBJ1-2; the TCRdb D gene call, TRBD1, has no DNA to confirm it. CDR1 MDHEN and CDR2 SYDVKM come from the germline V gene. The CDR3 is made up of 13 amino acids. The CDR3 reads CASSLPRRHGYTF.

CDR3 in amino acids: CASSLGSGRTHYGYTF. The chain links TRBV7-8 to TRBJ1-2. The CDR3 has 16 amino acids. Germline CDR1 is SGHVS and CDR2 is FQNEAQ. The variable domain in full, completed from reference TRBV7-8 and TRBJ1-2, reads GAGVSQSPRYKVAKRGQDVALRCDPISGHVSLFWYQQALGQGPEFLTYFQNEAQLDKSGLPSDRFFAERPEGSVSTLKIQRTQQEDSAVYLCASSLGSGRTHYGYTFGSGTRLTVV.

V and J are TRBV3-1 and TRBJ1-5; TCRdb gives TRBD1 as the D gene, but with no DNA this cannot be confirmed. Germline-derived CDR1 and CDR2 are LGHDT and YNNKEL (reference sequence). The CDR3 consists of 15 residues. The CDR3 here is CASSQGRQHNQPQHF.

The chain joins TRBV11-1 to TRBJ1-2; there is no DNA to check the TCRdb D call of TRBD1. The germline gives CDR1 SGHAT, CDR2 FQDESV (reference sequence). The CDR3 has 18 residues. CDR3 region: CASSPSFYRALSTIGYTF.

This chain connects TRBV6-5 to TRBJ1-1. The length of the CDR3 is 14 residues. From germline, CDR1 is MNHEY and CDR2 SVGAGI. The CDR3: CASSSEQMNTEAFF.

The genes are TRBV7-9 and TRBJ2-5; the TRBD1 assignment by TCRdb is unverifiable without DNA. Germline V gene data show CDR1 as SEHNR and CDR2 as FQNEAQ (reference sequence). This CDR3 comprises 15 residues. CDR3 sequence reads: CASSLGGASFGTQYF.

This chain uses TRBV20-1 with TRBJ1-1; the TCRdb D gene call, TRBD1, has no DNA to confirm it. Germline lookup yields CDR1 DFQATT and CDR2 SNEGSKA (reference sequence). The CDR3 spans 13 residues. The chain's CDR3 is CSARRQGGGEAFF.

This sequence joins TRBV5-1 and TRBJ2-4. Per the germline V gene, CDR1 is SGHRS and CDR2 is YFSETQ. CDR3 length: 16 residues. CDR3 in amino acids: CASSSFGEAAKNIQYF.

This chain links TRBV11-2 with TRBJ1-4; TCRdb proposes TRBD1, but this gene call is untestable without DNA. The length of the CDR3 is 16 residues. Germline V CDR1 and CDR2: SGHAT, FQNNGV. This chain's CDR3 is CASSLAAGTGGGKLFF.

The V and J genes are TRBV5-4 and TRBJ1-4; TCRdb calls TRBD1, which cannot be checked without DNA. CDR3 length equals 15 residues. Per the germline V gene, CDR1 is SGHNT and CDR2 is YYREEE (reference sequence). CDR3 loop: CASSRGQGADEKLFF.

V and J are TRBV12-3 or TRBV12-4 and TRBJ2-1; without DNA, the TCRdb call of TRBD2 cannot be checked. This CDR3 has 17 amino acids. CDR3: CASSFLGLGSRYNEQFF.

This chain connects TRBV12-3 or TRBV12-4 to TRBJ1-1. The CDR3 loop spans 13 amino acids. CDR3 residues: CASSLFGGTEAFF.

The V call is TRBV18, the J call TRBJ1-5. The CDR3 is 15 residues long. CDR1 and CDR2 (germline): KGHSH, LQKENI. The CDR3 spells CASSSRVYSNQPQHF.

The rearrangement uses TRBV20-1 and TRBJ2-6; TCRdb picks TRBD1, but there is no DNA to check that call. Germline V CDR1 and CDR2: DFQATT, SNEGSKA (reference sequence). The CDR3 length is 19 residues. The CDR3 reads CSANALGAGASSGANVLTF.

The chain recombines TRBV5-1 with TRBJ2-1; no DNA is available, so the TRBD1 call from TCRdb remains unchecked. The CDR3 runs to 13 residues. Per germline, CDR1 SGHRS and CDR2 YFSETQ. CDR3 sequence reads: CASSGDRAFEQFF.

The chain recombines TRBV10-3 with TRBJ2-2. The CDR3 sequence is 11 residues long. Germline CDR1 and CDR2: ENHRY and SYGVKD. This CDR3 is CAISGAGELFF.

The rearrangement joins TRBV20-1 to TRBJ1-3. CDR3 size: 14 residues. From germline, CDR1 is DFQATT and CDR2 SNEGSKA (reference sequence). The CDR3 protein is CSATGGSSGNTIYF.

The rearrangement joins TRBV9 to TRBJ1-2. Germline V CDR1 and CDR2: SGDLS, YYNGEE. There are 15 residues in the CDR3. The CDR3 loop reads CASSVLQDANYGYTF. Full variable domain (outside the CDR3, taken from reference TRBV9 and TRBJ1-2): DSGVTQTPKHLITATGQRVTLRCSPRSGDLSVYWYQQSLDQGLQFLIQYYNGEERAKGNILERFSAQQFPDLHSELNLSSLELGDSALYFCASSVLQDANYGYTFGSGTRLTVV.